This TCR beta chain was documented in a study of T cells in localized non-small cell lung cancer. Study results and caveats: Those with higher blood T cell density had longer overall survival. Because sequencing included only one region (of the tumor), heterogeneity remains possible. Median roughly 57 top-100 tumor clones were shared with paired adjacent lung. In uninvolved adjacent lung, T cell clonality reached its highest value, exceeding tumor.

Using immunoSEQ multiplex PCR, the repertoire was profiled, and TCRdb retains in-frame clones only, with some absent. This repertoire shows tens of thousands of clones, more than 85% found once; its top ten account for approximately 30%. Note on this clone: Its target is unknown. The germline gene is not matched at one end of the junction; a read error may be the cause.

This CDR3 spans 14 amino acids. Germline CDR1 SSHAT, CDR2 FNYEAQ (reference sequence). This sequence was found in a male donor at least 60 years old with stage I squamous cell lung carcinoma. Specimen: peripheral blood, collected before any cancer treatment. V usage is TRBV7-7 and J usage is TRBJ1-3; 7 bases match TRBD1. The CDR3 region is CASSSGGSGNTIYF. The CDR3 coding sequence is TGTGCTAGCAGCTCAGGGGGTTCTGGAAACACCATATATTTT. Together with reference TRBV7-7 and TRBJ1-3, the CDR3 gives the full variable domain: GAGVSQSPRYKVTKRGQDVTLRCDPISSHATLYWYQQALGQGPEFLTYFNYEAQPDKSGLPSDRFSAERPEGSISTLTIQRTEQRDSAMYRCASSSGGSGNTIYFGEGSWLTVV.